This passage covers 26 T cell receptor beta chains from one sample sequenced in a study of blood T cell repertoires in COVID-19. Sequencing was performed with immunoSEQ multiplex PCR; in TCRdb, only in-frame clones are kept and a portion is missing. The table shows around 170,000 clones, with roughly three quarters occurring only once. Input material: PBMCs or T cells enriched from blood (not recorded which). The receptors were gathered from a man in his sixties who had been exposed to COVID-19.

CDR3 protein: CASSPGTIGQGEGEQFF. The CDR3, as DNA: TGTGCCAGCAGCCCTGGGACTATTGGACAGGGGGAGGGTGAGCAGTTCTTC. The chain links TRBV5-8 to TRBJ2-1; 10 nucleotides match TRBD1. The germline V gene encodes CDR1 SGHTS and CDR2 YDEGEE. V shed 4 bases, J shed 9 bases, and the junction held 16 bases outside the gene matches. This CDR3 spans 17 amino acids.

V usage is TRBV29-1 and J usage is TRBJ2-7; TRBD1 matches 7 bases. This CDR3 is 11 amino acids long. In germline, CDR1 is SQVTM, CDR2 ANQGSEA. V shed 7 bases, J shed 4 bases, and the junction held 4 bases outside the gene matches. As DNA, the CDR3 is TGCAGCGCCCACAGGGGTTACGAGCAGTACTTC. Its protein product is CSAHRGYEQYF.

The rearrangement uses TRBV27 and TRBJ1-2, with D tentatively TRBD1 (6 bases). The CDR3 extends over 13 amino acids. Germline CDR1 and CDR2: MNHEY and SMNVEV (reference sequence). Trimming pared 3 bases from V and 8 bases from J, leaving 13 bases between. CDR3 coding DNA: TGTGCCAGCAGTTTCCAGGGGACGGGGGGCTACACCTTC. Amino acid sequence: CASSFQGTGGYTF.

This clone was recorded a few times. The genes are TRBV30 and TRBJ1-5; 8 nucleotides align to TRBD1. CDR1 is GTSNPN, CDR2 SVGIG, per germline (reference sequence). The CDR3 is made up of 13 amino acids. Trimming cost V 1 base and J 11 bases; bases outside gene matches: 7. CDR3 sequence reads: CAWSGTGRLSQHF. The CDR3 DNA reads as TGTGCCTGGAGTGGGACAGGGCGTCTATCCCAGCATTTT.

This chain links TRBV11-3 with TRBJ2-3; possibly TRBD2 for D (5 bases). The CDR3 is 14 residues long. In germline, CDR1 is SGHNT, CDR2 YENEEA. Trimming shortened V by 2 bases and J by 1 base, and 7 bases separated the two germline ends. CDR3 in amino acids: CASSLLRGTDTQYF. The CDR3, as DNA: TGTGCCAGCAGCTTACTGCGGGGCACAGATACGCAGTATTTT.

The V gene is TRBV5-6, the J gene TRBJ2-5, with TRBD2 matching over 16 bases. Trimming cost V 4 bases and J 3 bases; bases outside gene matches: 3. This CDR3 is built from 16 residues. Per the germline V gene, CDR1 is SGHDT and CDR2 is YYEEEE. CDR3 loop: CASSGTSGRAEETQYF. CDR3 DNA sequence: TGTGCCAGCAGCGGGACTAGCGGGAGGGCTGAAGAGACCCAGTACTTC. Filled out from reference TRBV5-6 and TRBJ2-5, the complete variable domain reads DAGVTQSPTHLIKTRGQQVTLRCSPKSGHDTVSWYQQALGQGPQFIFQYYEEEERQRGNFPDRFSGHQFPNYSSELNVNALLLGDSALYLCASSGTSGRAEETQYFGPGTRLLVL.

This chain links TRBV6-2 or TRBV6-3 with TRBJ2-5; TRBD1 matches 11 bases. Germline trimming cut 2 bases from V and 5 bases from J; bases unmatched to any gene: 13. CDR1 and CDR2 from the germline V gene are MNHEY and SVGEGT. The CDR3 extends over 18 amino acids. The CDR3 region has the DNA TGTGCCAGCAGTTACAAGGGACAGGGGGTGTACGAGTGGGAGACCCAGTACTTC. As protein: CASSYKGQGVYEWETQYF.

CDR3 nucleotide sequence: TGTGCCAGCAGCCCGGACTTCAACAATGAGCAGTTCTTC. This translates into CASSPDFNNEQFF. This rearrangement joins TRBV5-5 to TRBJ2-1; the D gene is possibly TRBD2 (5 bases). Germline V gene data show CDR1 as SGHKS and CDR2 as YYEKEE (reference sequence). The CDR3 is 13 amino acids. Trimming took 4 bases from V and 5 from J, leaving 10 bases between them.

This chain's CDR3 is CASSQVQFPSYEQYF. In DNA form, the CDR3 reads TGTGCCAGCAGCCAAGTGCAGTTCCCTTCCTACGAGCAGTACTTC. The chain recombines TRBV3-1 (or the pseudogene TRBV3-2) with TRBJ2-7, with D uncertain. Trimming removed 1 base at V and 1 base at J, with 11 bases between. This CDR3 has 15 amino acids. Germline CDR1 LGHDT, CDR2 YNNKEL (reference sequence).

This clone was seen a single time. The chain is built from TRBV18 and TRBJ2-5; 7 positions match TRBD1. With V trimmed by 6 bases and J by 2 bases, 6 bases remained unmatched. Looked up from germline, CDR1 is KGHSH and CDR2 is LQKENI. This CDR3 is 14 amino acids long. The CDR3 loop is CASSQGVGQETQYF. For the CDR3, the DNA is TGTGCCAGCTCGCAGGGGGTTGGACAAGAGACCCAGTACTTC.

Comments on this clone: Distinct nucleotide sequences in the sample also encode this CDR3. This chain connects TRBV12-3 or TRBV12-4 to TRBJ1-3, with D unclear. The CDR3 totals 13 residues. The ends were cut back, 5 bases at V and 3 bases at J, with 8 bases in the middle. In DNA form, the CDR3 reads TGTGCCAGCAGTGCATACAGTGGAAACACCATATATTTT. The encoded protein is CASSAYSGNTIYF.

This clone showed up just a few times. The gene calls are TRBV10-3 and TRBJ2-7; 8 nucleotides match TRBD1. V shed 2 bases and J 0 bases; nucleotides not matched to a gene: 6. The CDR3 runs 16 residues. Germline values: CDR1 ENHRY, CDR2 SYGVKD. In nucleotides, the CDR3 is TGTGCCATCAGTGAGCCCGGACAGGGCCGCTCCTACGAGCAGTACTTC. Its protein is CAISEPGQGRSYEQYF.

The chain links TRBV30 to TRBJ1-6; D may be TRBD1 (6 bases). V lost 4 bases and J lost 5, with 18 bases in between. CDR1 and CDR2 from the germline V gene are GTSNPN and SVGIG (reference sequence). The length of the CDR3 is 16 residues. CDR3 bases: TGTGCCTGGAAGAGGGACACTCTCGTCGATAATTCACCCCTCCACTTT. Amino acids: CAWKRDTLVDNSPLHF.

This clone was counted only a few times. The chain is built from TRBV12-3 or TRBV12-4 and TRBJ2-7, with a tentative D call TRBD1 (6 bases). V lost 5 bases and J 4 bases, leaving 12 bases between the germline ends. CDR3 length: 13 amino acids. CDR3 sequence: CASSRPQGYEQYF. CDR3 nucleotides: TGTGCCAGCAGTCGTCCACAGGGTTACGAGCAGTACTTC.

The chain carries TRBV27 and TRBJ1-2; D is ambiguous. The CDR3 totals 13 residues. V lost 10 bases and J lost 0, with 12 bases in between. Germline V gene sequence: CDR1 MNHEY, CDR2 SMNVEV (reference sequence). CDR3 DNA: TGTGCCACTTCGACACTTACTAACTATGGCTACACCTTC. Its translation is CATSTLTNYGYTF.

A few counts support this clone. Other DNA sequences in the same sample also yield this CDR3. The V call is TRBV30, the J call TRBJ1-6; possible D gene TRBD1, 5 bases. This CDR3 comprises 13 residues. Germline V gene sequence: CDR1 GTSNPN, CDR2 SVGIG (reference sequence). Between the trimmed V and J ends, which lost 3 bases and 7 bases, there was a span of 10 bases. The CDR3 loop is CAWSGQGNSPLHF. Here the CDR3 DNA reads TGTGCCTGGAGCGGGCAGGGAAATTCACCCCTCCACTTT.

The rearrangement uses TRBV7-9 and TRBJ1-1, with no clear D. Trimming removed 1 base from V and 3 bases from J, with 12 bases in between. This CDR3 region has 15 residues. CDR1 SEHNR and CDR2 FQNEAQ come from the germline V gene (reference sequence). The CDR3 DNA follows: TGTGCCAGCAGCTTAGGTTCCGGGGAGGACACTGAAGCTTTCTTT. This translates into CASSLGSGEDTEAFF.

This clone appeared once. The chain is built from TRBV19 and TRBJ1-5; tentative D call: TRBD1 (6 bases). Germline V gene lookup returns CDR1 LNHDA and CDR2 SQIVND (reference sequence). The CDR3 spans 15 residues. Trimming cost V 3 bases and J 5 bases, with 14 bases left between them. The CDR3 DNA is TGTGCCAGTAGTATTGTGCAGGGGACGTATCAGCCCCAGCATTTT. This codes for CASSIVQGTYQPQHF.

This clone was observed a handful of times. The gene calls are TRBV19 and TRBJ1-3, with TRBD1 matching over 11 bases. Trimming removed 6 bases from V and 9 bases from J; junction bases left unmatched: 16. This CDR3 has 17 residues. Germline-derived CDR1 and CDR2 are LNHDA and SQIVND (reference sequence). The CDR3 sequence is CASSRAPPGQGDGTIYF. The CDR3 DNA reads as TGTGCCAGTAGCAGAGCCCCGCCGGGACAGGGGGACGGCACCATATATTTT.

V gene TRBV28 combines with J gene TRBJ2-7; TRBD2 might be the D (7 bases). The CDR3 has 15 amino acids. V dropped 6 bases and J dropped 2 bases, with 17 bases sitting between them. Germline assignment: CDR1 MDHEN and CDR2 SYDVKM. CDR3 sequence reads: CASRRGGSAAYEQYF. CDR3 DNA: TGTGCCAGCAGGAGGGGGGGTAGCGCGGCCTACGAGCAGTACTTC.

This chain links TRBV6-5 with TRBJ1-3, with 8 bases fitting TRBD1. The CDR3 has 15 residues. V lost 6 bases, J lost 2 bases, and 6 bases stayed unmatched. CDR1 MNHEY and CDR2 SVGAGI come from the germline V gene. The CDR3 spells CASSQNRGTGNTIYF. The DNA of the CDR3 is TGTGCCAGCAGCCAAAACAGGGGGACTGGAAACACCATATATTTT.

V is TRBV6-2 or TRBV6-3 and J is TRBJ2-5, with a possible D match to TRBD2 (6 bases). With 2 bases removed from V and 2 bases from J, the gap between germline ends came to 15 bases. In germline, CDR1 is MNHEY, CDR2 SVGEGT. This CDR3 comprises 16 residues. The CDR3 nucleotides read TGTGCCAGCAGTTACGCTCGGGGGTCAGGGCAAGAGACCCAGTACTTC. Protein sequence: CASSYARGSGQETQYF.

This chain links TRBV19 with TRBJ2-1; weak D call: TRBD1 (6 bases). This CDR3 is built from 13 residues. V lost 5 bases and J lost 9, with 14 bases in between. The germline V gene encodes CDR1 LNHDA and CDR2 SQIVND (reference sequence). In nucleotides, the CDR3 is TGTGCCAGTAGTCTTACACAGGGCGGTGAGCAGTTCTTC. Amino acid sequence: CASSLTQGGEQFF.

The chain has TRBV6-4 and TRBJ2-7, with TRBD2 matching 13 bases. The CDR3 sequence is 15 residues long. With 6 bases clipped from V and 6 bases from J, the junction kept 8 bases outside the gene matches. Germline CDR1 reads MRHNA; CDR2 reads SNTAGT. The CDR3 region is CASSPRTSGSSEQYF. CDR3 sequence (DNA): TGTGCCAGCAGCCCGAGGACTAGCGGGAGTAGCGAGCAGTACTTC.

The V gene is TRBV6-5, the J gene TRBJ2-5, with a tentative D call TRBD1 (5 bases). Germline lookup yields CDR1 MNHEY and CDR2 SVGAGI. V lost 6 bases and J lost 5, with 16 bases in between. The CDR3 is 14 amino acids. Written as DNA, the CDR3 is TGTGCCAGCAGACAAAGAAGGGGTGGCGAGACCCAGTACTTC. Its translation is CASRQRRGGETQYF.

The chain combines TRBV29-1 with TRBJ2-5, with D maybe TRBD1 (6 bases). The CDR3 contains 11 residues. Trimming removed 5 bases at V and 4 bases at J, with 8 bases between. The germline gives CDR1 SQVTM, CDR2 ANQGSEA. The CDR3 here is CSVLGGETQYF. DNA of the CDR3: TGCAGCGTTCTAGGGGGAGAGACCCAGTACTTC.